These 2 T cell receptor beta chains share one sample of origin, sequenced in a study of CD8 T cells in ankylosing spondylitis. These receptors have no identified antigens. Study results and limitations: One TCR beta motif, made up of eight highly homologous variants, appeared characteristic of ankylosing spondylitis blood.

TCRdb analysed the 5' RACE reads with MiXCR anew, one entry per CDR3 protein. The sample records around 490,000 distinct CDR3 sequences, about 5% being singletons. Sequencing was carried out using blood, either unsorted or a sorted T cell fraction (not recorded which). The receptor source for this set is a male donor with ankylosing spondylitis.

CDR3 DNA sequence: TGTGCCAGCAGCGCTCAGGGTTTACTAACGAACAATGAGCAGTTCTTC. Residues: CASSAQGLLTNNEQFF. The chain recombines TRBV7-2 with TRBJ2-1; tentative D call: TRBD1 (5 bases). Germline V gene data show CDR1 as SGHTA and CDR2 as FQGNSA. The length of the CDR3 is 16 residues. V was shortened by 5 bases and J by 5 bases, with 19 bases between the two germline ends.

This clonotype was seen only a few times. The rearrangement joins TRBV2 to TRBJ2-1; D is uncertain. This CDR3 region has 15 residues. Germline V gene data show CDR1 as SNHLY and CDR2 as FYNNEI. The V and J ends lost 7 bases and 0 bases respectively, with 13 bases between them. CDR3 in DNA: TGTGCCAGCAACAGAGTGCGCTTCTCCTACAATGAGCAGTTCTTC. Translated, it gives CASNRVRFSYNEQFF.